Below, one T cell receptor beta chain is given with its context. Method: immunoSEQ multiplex PCR; TCRdb's copy keeps in-frame clones and lacks some. The sample lists approximately 640,000 clones; 55% to 75% were seen once. Germline CDR1 is MNHEY and CDR2 is SVGAGI. The CDR3 runs to 16 residues. Trimming shortened V by 4 bases and J by 0 bases, and 12 bases separated the two germline ends. The data originate from a study of shared clonotypes between healthy human individuals. The overall study: The composition of the donors was two women and a few men aged 18 to 49.

The sequenced material came from memory CD4+ T cells sorted from blood. Noted subset: CD45RA-negative fraction. The origin of this receptor is a woman aged 25-40 years in good health. The chain joins TRBV6-5 to TRBJ1-4; TRBD1 is a possible D gene (6 bases). CDR3 protein: CASSWTPGATNEKLFF. The CDR3 DNA reads TGTGCCAGCAGTTGGACCCCAGGGGCAACTAATGAAAAACTGTTTTTT.